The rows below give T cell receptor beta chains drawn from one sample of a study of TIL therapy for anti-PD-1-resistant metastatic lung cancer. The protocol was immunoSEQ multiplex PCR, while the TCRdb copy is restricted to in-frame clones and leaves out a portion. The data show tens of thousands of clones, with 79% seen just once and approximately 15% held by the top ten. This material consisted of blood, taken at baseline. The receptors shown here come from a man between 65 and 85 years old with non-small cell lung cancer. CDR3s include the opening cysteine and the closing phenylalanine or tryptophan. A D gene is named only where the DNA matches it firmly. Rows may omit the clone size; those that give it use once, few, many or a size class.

CDR3: CASSSQRETQYF
DNA: TGTGCCAGCAGCTCTCAACGAGAGACCCAGTACTTC
J: TRBJ2-5
V: TRBV11-1
size: -
D: -

CDR3: CASSVGRSGIETQYF
DNA: TGTGCCAGCAGCGTAGGGCGTAGCGGGATTGAGACCCAGTACTTC
J: TRBJ2-5
V: TRBV9
size: -
D: TRBD2

CDR3: CASRGQGSIFNQPQHF
DNA: TGTGCCAGTAGGGGACAGGGAAGTATATTCAATCAGCCCCAGCATTTT
J: TRBJ1-5
V: TRBV19
size: few
D: TRBD1

CDR3: CASSLLTGLATNEKLFF
DNA: TGTGCCAGCAGCCTATTGACAGGGCTTGCAACTAATGAAAAACTGTTTTTT
J: TRBJ1-4
V: TRBV7-8
size: -
D: TRBD1

CDR3: CASSAIATNEKLFF
DNA: TGTGCCAGCAGTGCAATTGCAACTAATGAAAAACTGTTTTTT
J: TRBJ1-4
V: TRBV28
size: -
D: -

CDR3: CASSRRGREALGEQYF
DNA: TGTGCCAGCAGCCGGCGGGGGCGGGAGGCCCTCGGCGAGCAGTACTTC
J: TRBJ2-7
V: TRBV7-2
size: -
D: TRBD2

CDR3: CASSPSGRSADTQYF
DNA: TGTGCCAGCAGCCCTAGCGGGAGGTCGGCAGATACGCAGTATTTT
J: TRBJ2-3
V: TRBV27
size: -
D: TRBD2

CDR3: CASSLSGYSHEKLFF
DNA: TGTGCCAGCAGTTTATCGGGATATAGCCATGAAAAACTGTTTTTT
J: TRBJ1-4
V: TRBV27
size: -
D: -

CDR3: CASGREHTGELFF
DNA: TGTGCTAGTGGTCGGGAACACACCGGGGAGCTGTTTTTT
J: TRBJ2-2
V: TRBV12-5
size: few
D: -

CDR3: CASSITGEGSEQYF
DNA: TGTGCCAGCAGCATCACTGGGGAGGGCAGCGAGCAGTACTTC
J: TRBJ2-7
V: TRBV28
size: -
D: TRBD2

CDR3: CASSLAGMNTEAFF
DNA: TGTGCCAGCAGCTTAGCCGGGATGAACACTGAAGCTTTCTTT
J: TRBJ1-1
V: TRBV11-2
size: -
D: -

CDR3: CASSSGLAYEQYF
DNA: TGTGCCAGCAGCTCTGGACTAGCCTACGAGCAGTACTTC
J: TRBJ2-7
V: TRBV7-9
size: few
D: TRBD2

CDR3: CSVPSSYEQYF
DNA: TGCAGTGTTCCGAGCTCCTACGAGCAGTACTTC
J: TRBJ2-7
V: TRBV20-1
size: -
D: -

CDR3: CASSTYGFSGANVLTF
DNA: TGTGCCAGCAGCACATACGGGTTCTCTGGGGCCAACGTCCTGACTTTC
J: TRBJ2-6
V: TRBV7-2
size: -
D: -

CDR3: CASSYRHSPLHF
DNA: TGTGCCAGCAGTTACCGTCATTCACCCCTCCACTTT
J: TRBJ1-6
V: TRBV27
size: few
D: -

CDR3: CASSQVSLSGANVLTF
DNA: TGTGCCAGCAGCCAAGTCTCTCTCTCCGGGGCCAACGTCCTGACTTTC
J: TRBJ2-6
V: TRBV4-2
size: -
D: -

CDR3: CATSSGGREGLGYEQYF
DNA: TGTGCCACCAGCTCAGGGGGACGGGAGGGCCTTGGCTACGAGCAGTACTTC
J: TRBJ2-7
V: TRBV15
size: medium-sized
D: -

CDR3: CASSFYNTEAFF
DNA: TGCGCCAGCAGCTTTTATAACACTGAAGCTTTCTTT
J: TRBJ1-1
V: TRBV5-1
size: -
D: -

CDR3: CASSLEGGSNQPQHF
DNA: TGTGCCAGCAGCTTAGAAGGCGGTAGCAATCAGCCCCAGCATTTT
J: TRBJ1-5
V: TRBV11-2
size: -
D: -

CDR3: CASSDRTGPSLGYGYTF
DNA: TGTGCCAGCAGTGACCGGACAGGGCCCTCGCTTGGGTATGGCTACACCTTC
J: TRBJ1-2
V: TRBV6-1
size: few
D: TRBD1

CDR3: CASSLSQILAGPDTQYF
DNA: TGTGCCAGCAGTTTATCGCAAATACTAGCGGGACCTGATACGCAGTATTTT
J: TRBJ2-3
V: TRBV27
size: -
D: TRBD2

CDR3: CASSLGLEITGELFF
DNA: TGTGCCAGCAGCTTGGGACTAGAAATAACCGGGGAGCTGTTTTTT
J: TRBJ2-2
V: TRBV5-8
size: once
D: -

CDR3: CASSPRGASYNEQFF
DNA: TGTGCCAGCAGTCCCCGAGGAGCCTCCTACAATGAGCAGTTCTTC
J: TRBJ2-1
V: TRBV6-6
size: -
D: -

CDR3: CASSPLRLAGTNNEQFF
DNA: TGTGCCAGCTCACCACTGAGACTAGCGGGAACAAACAATGAGCAGTTCTTC
J: TRBJ2-1
V: TRBV18
size: -
D: TRBD2

CDR3: CASSRDGNYEQYF
DNA: TGTGCCAGCAGTCGGGACGGGAACTACGAGCAGTACTTC
J: TRBJ2-7
V: TRBV27
size: -
D: -

CDR3: CASSLASGASEAFF
DNA: TGCGCCAGCAGCTTGGCCTCGGGGGCTAGTGAAGCTTTCTTT
J: TRBJ1-1
V: TRBV5-1
size: -
D: -

CDR3: CASSGTGATNEKLFF
DNA: TGTGCCAGCAGTGGCACAGGTGCAACTAATGAAAAACTGTTTTTT
J: TRBJ1-4
V: TRBV9
size: -
D: -

CDR3: CASMTPGRTNEKLFF
DNA: TGTGCCAGCATGACACCGGGAAGAACTAATGAAAAACTGTTTTTT
J: TRBJ1-4
V: TRBV7-2
size: -
D: -

CDR3: CASSFRPGALNEKLFF
DNA: TGTGCCAGCAGCTTCAGACCAGGGGCCCTTAATGAAAAACTGTTTTTT
J: TRBJ1-4
V: TRBV7-9
size: -
D: -

CDR3: CASSVDRGLNQPQHF
DNA: TGTGCCAGCAGCGTGGACAGGGGACTCAATCAGCCCCAGCATTTT
J: TRBJ1-5
V: TRBV2
size: -
D: TRBD1

CDR3: CATSRDRGGATEQFF
DNA: TGTGCCACCAGCAGAGATCGCGGGGGGGCGACCGAGCAGTTCTTC
J: TRBJ2-1
V: TRBV15
size: -
D: TRBD2

CDR3: CASSLGRNTEAFF
DNA: TGTGCCAGCAGCTTGGGGAGGAACACTGAAGCTTTCTTT
J: TRBJ1-1
V: TRBV7-8
size: -
D: -

CDR3: CASSPDRVGGTMFF
DNA: TGTGCCAGCAGTCCGGACAGGGTGGGGGGAACGATGTTTTTT
J: TRBJ1-4
V: TRBV11-2
size: -
D: TRBD1

CDR3: CASSVGLSYEQYF
DNA: TGTGCCAGCAGCGTGGGACTATCCTACGAGCAGTACTTC
J: TRBJ2-7
V: TRBV9
size: -
D: TRBD2

CDR3: CASSFLSGRNYNEQFF
DNA: TGTGCCAGCAGTTTCCTTAGCGGGAGAAACTACAATGAGCAGTTCTTC
J: TRBJ2-1
V: TRBV27
size: -
D: TRBD2

CDR3: CASSLSGVANNEQFF
DNA: TGTGCCAGCAGCTTATCAGGGGTGGCAAACAATGAGCAGTTCTTC
J: TRBJ2-1
V: TRBV7-3
size: few
D: -

CDR3: CASSELGGRASNEQFF
DNA: TGTGCCAGCAGTGAATTAGGGGGGAGGGCCTCCAATGAGCAGTTCTTC
J: TRBJ2-1
V: TRBV6-1
size: once
D: -

CDR3: CASSARDRVAGELFF
DNA: TGCGCCAGCAGCGCCCGGGACAGGGTGGCCGGGGAGCTGTTTTTT
J: TRBJ2-2
V: TRBV5-1
size: -
D: TRBD1

CDR3: CASSPGQVDTGELFF
DNA: TGTGCCAGCAGCCCAGGACAGGTCGACACCGGGGAGCTGTTTTTT
J: TRBJ2-2
V: TRBV5-6
size: -
D: TRBD1

CDR3: CAISDNDADSTSYGYTF
DNA: TGTGCCATCAGTGATAATGATGCGGACAGCACCTCCTATGGCTACACCTTC
J: TRBJ1-2
V: TRBV6-1
size: -
D: -

CDR3: CASSRGGAETQYF
DNA: TGTGCCAGCAGCCGAGGGGGCGCGGAGACCCAGTACTTC
J: TRBJ2-5
V: TRBV5-8
size: -
D: TRBD1

CDR3: CASSMTSVSYEQYF
DNA: TGTGCCAGCAGTATGACTAGCGTATCCTACGAGCAGTACTTC
J: TRBJ2-7
V: TRBV27
size: -
D: TRBD2

CDR3: CASSLHSFPGTGGNEQYF
DNA: TGTGCCAGCAGCCTCCACTCCTTCCCCGGGACAGGGGGCAACGAGCAGTACTTC
J: TRBJ2-7
V: TRBV9
size: -
D: TRBD1

CDR3: CASSSTSGRNEQYF
DNA: TGTGCCAGCAGCTCGACTAGCGGGAGAAACGAGCAGTACTTC
J: TRBJ2-7
V: TRBV11-2
size: -
D: TRBD2

CDR3: CASSFDRGTDTQYF
DNA: TGTGCCAGCAGTTTCGATAGGGGAACAGATACGCAGTATTTT
J: TRBJ2-3
V: TRBV7-2
size: -
D: -

CDR3: CASSSRDRAQPQHF
DNA: TGTGCCAGCAGTTCCCGGGACAGGGCTCAGCCCCAGCATTTT
J: TRBJ1-5
V: TRBV6-5
size: -
D: TRBD1

CDR3: CASRGEQGKQPQHF
DNA: TGTGCCAGCAGGGGGGAACAGGGGAAACAGCCCCAGCATTTT
J: TRBJ1-5
V: TRBV2
size: -
D: TRBD1

CDR3: CASSLSRQPQHF
DNA: TGTGCCAGCAGTTTATCCAGACAGCCCCAGCATTTT
J: TRBJ1-5
V: TRBV28
size: few
D: -

CDR3: CASSLTGQGGLRAKYF
DNA: TGTGCCAGCAGTTTAACGGGACAGGGAGGCCTACGAGCAAAGTACTTC
J: TRBJ2-7
V: TRBV28
size: few
D: TRBD1

CDR3: CASRDRGSYEQYF
DNA: TGTGCCAGCAGAGACAGGGGATCCTACGAGCAGTACTTC
J: TRBJ2-7
V: TRBV2
size: once
D: TRBD1

CDR3: CASSMGWEQYF
DNA: TGTGCCAGTAGTATGGGCTGGGAGCAGTACTTC
J: TRBJ2-7
V: TRBV19
size: -
D: -

CDR3: CAWSVRRGSYEQYF
DNA: TGTGCCTGGAGTGTACGCAGGGGATCCTACGAGCAGTACTTC
J: TRBJ2-7
V: TRBV30
size: -
D: -

CDR3: CASRGQGTDTQYF
DNA: TGTGCCAGTAGGGGACAGGGCACAGATACGCAGTATTTT
J: TRBJ2-3
V: TRBV19
size: once
D: TRBD1

CDR3: CASSPRDRAHEQFF
DNA: TGTGCCAGCAGCCCCCGGGACAGGGCCCATGAGCAGTTCTTC
J: TRBJ2-1
V: TRBV7-2
size: -
D: TRBD1

CDR3: CASSLTATNYGYTF
DNA: TGTGCCAGCAGCTTGACAGCGACAAACTATGGCTACACCTTC
J: TRBJ1-2
V: TRBV7-2
size: -
D: -

CDR3: CASSLGVGLASRELFF
DNA: TGTGCCAGCAGCTTAGGGGTAGGGCTAGCGTCTAGGGAGCTGTTTTTT
J: TRBJ2-2
V: TRBV11-2
size: -
D: -

CDR3: CASSLVARPTDTQYF
DNA: TGTGCCAGCAGCTTGGTTGCTAGGCCCACAGATACGCAGTATTTT
J: TRBJ2-3
V: TRBV5-6
size: -
D: -

CDR3: CASSPPGTGVEQYF
DNA: TGTGCCAGCTCACCACCCGGGACAGGGGTCGAGCAGTACTTC
J: TRBJ2-7
V: TRBV18
size: -
D: TRBD1